Below, one T cell receptor beta chain is given with its context. Its specific antigen is unknown. Per-base quality was not reported, and no clone a single base away is much larger than it. This sample was included in a study of blood T cells in healthy people across ages (dated by TCRdb to about 2015). Regarding the complete study: In model experiments, template switching captured roughly one uniquely barcoded TCR beta cDNA molecule for every two T cells. Two additional independent replicas of 1 million unique cDNA reads from the same blood draw were analyzed for two donors (one aged 18 to 29 and one aged 80 or older). Using deep sequencing normalized with unique cDNA molecular identifiers, the study measured how TCR beta repertoire diversity changes with age. The donors were divided into four age groups: young (average around 17 years), middle-aged (about 40), aged (about 62) and long-lived (approximately 74).

Relative to germline, V is 3 bases shorter and J is 0 bases shorter, with 15 bases between their ends. Via the germline V gene, CDR1 is SGHTA and CDR2 FQGNSA. Counted from cysteine to phenylalanine, this CDR3 has 18 amino acids. Just CDR3 DNA is preserved here, 54 bases in frame from base 1. Overall study results and their limits: Compared with the aged group, the long-lived group had more naive CD4+ T cells, fewer expanded clones and increased TCR diversity, suggesting age selection. There was a strong correlation between observed TCR beta diversity and the percentage of naive T cells measured by flow cytometry. Estimates of total diversity from one million sequenced T cells were regarded as lower bounds and underestimates. Because profiling used bulk unsorted PBMCs, naive and antigen-experienced compartments could not be compared conclusively. Donor CMV infection status was unknown, potentially confounding age-related changes in expanded clonotypes. As age increased, observed TCR beta diversity per million T cells dropped in a roughly linear way, and a significant reduction was already evident by age roughly 40.

The library was generated by 5' RACE. For sequencing, an Illumina HiSeq 2500 was employed. A second roughly 6 to 12 cycle PCR used a sample-barcoded 5' primer and a J-beta primer mix. Each TCR beta cDNA molecule received a unique molecular identifier from a template-switch 5' adaptor carrying 12 random nucleotides. At least 2.5 million CDR3-containing paired-end reads were obtained from each sample. The Mint cDNA synthesis kit, primed by a TRBC-specific oligonucleotide, was used to synthesize first-strand cDNA from all RNA. All cDNA was treated with uracil-DNA glycosylase and then went through a first 18-cycle PCR with the universal primers M1SS and BC2_uni_R. As for how the authors treated the data: Normalization of each sample was performed by random selection of 1 million high-quality reads, each carrying a distinct molecular identifier. Reads with shared molecular identifiers were discarded instead of being binned into consensus sequences. CDR3 identification, clonotype clustering and error correction used MiTCR with a Q25 quality threshold and the strictest error-elimination algorithm. A nonparametric unseen species model with Euler transformation was used to estimate lower-bound total TCR beta diversity. Using fastp at Q25 and MiXCR, TCRdb reprocessed the public reads and kept productive beta chains. Each entry is one CDR3 protein sequence, shown with its most common DNA and genes. The authors' filters were not applied to this entry. For this sample there are 800,000 or so distinct CDR3 sequences; 25% appear just once. The ten largest clones add up to around 3.6% of the sample.

The donors were some 36 Caucasian individuals from Russia, aged 6 to 90 years, who were systemically healthy. Each donor gave ten milliliters of peripheral blood, collected into EDTA-treated Vacutainer tubes. Ficoll-Paque density-gradient centrifugation was used to isolate PBMCs, with at least 6 million per sample. Total RNA was extracted from PBMCs with Trizol reagent, with at least 6 micrograms obtained per sample. The percentages of naive CD45RAhigh/CD27high T cells were determined by flow cytometry on a PBMC aliquot from every donor. These data were likewise used in another study, on T cells of mothers and their children. The second investigation adds: The donors were nine systemically healthy Caucasian individuals, made up of three mothers and their six children. cDNA synthesis consumed the entire amount of extracted RNA, loaded at 1.5 ug RNA in each 15 ul reaction. In the second PCR, the M1S primer added sample barcodes and 2-4 random nucleotides. Over 8.5 million TCR beta CDR3 reads came from each mother, compared with some 3 million reads from each child. TCR recombination output is similarly shaped by thymic selection in related and unrelated pairs, with a minor effect exerted by inherited differences. Normalized repertoire overlap in related mother-child pairs was always slightly higher than in unrelated mother-child pairs, but the difference was never significant. No persistent microchimeric T cell clones were found, with a detection sensitivity of around 100 clones per million clonotypes. Deep NGS was used in the study to compare the TCR beta repertoires of mothers and children and to look for features that separate related mother-child pairs from unrelated individuals. On average, the children were approximately 11 +/- 4 years old, while the mothers were around 40 +/- 4 years old. After adapter ligation was performed with NEBNext reagents, the libraries were sequenced on an Illumina HiSeq 2000 with 100+100 nt paired-end reads. To prevent cross-contamination, the mother and child libraries were prepared a month apart and were sequenced in separate runs. Between roughly 500,000 and 2,100,000 distinct TCR beta clonotypes were identified per donor. Naive TCR beta clonotypes were estimated from low-frequency clonotypes matched to each donor's FACS-determined naive share, without sorting.

The sequenced material came from blood. The chain employs TRBV7-2 and TRBJ2-6, with a weak D call of TRBD1 (7 bases match). The receptor was isolated from a boy between 10 and 17 years old in good health. The nucleotide sequence reads TGTGCCAGCAGCTTGGCGGGGACAGCGAACTCTGGGGCCAACGTCCTGACTTTC. Its protein reads: CASSLAGTANSGANVLTF.